Presented here are 29 T cell receptor beta chains from one specimen sequenced in a study of shared clonotypes between healthy human individuals. Sequenced by immunoSEQ multiplex PCR; TCRdb stores in-frame clones only, minus some. The profile covers some 2,000,000 clones, with 85% to 95% appearing a single time and around 0.13% taken by the ten largest. The sequenced sample was naive CD4+ T cells sorted from blood. Subset noted: CD45RA+ positively selected. The receptors derive from a man aged 18-30 years in good health.

This chain uses TRBV2 with TRBJ1-2; D gene ambiguous. The CDR3 spans 12 residues. The V end lost 7 bases, the J end lost 6 bases, and 12 bases lay between the germline ends. CDR1 is SNHLY, CDR2 FYNNEI, per germline. CDR3 amino acids: CASMGGAHGYTF. The DNA for the CDR3 is TGTGCCAGCATGGGAGGTGCCCATGGCTACACCTTC.

This chain joins TRBV5-4 and TRBJ2-7; TRBD2 agrees at 8 bases. The germline gives CDR1 SGHNT, CDR2 YYREEE (reference sequence). This CDR3 has 17 amino acids. V lost 3 bases and J lost 2; bases outside the gene matches: 13. The CDR3 DNA follows: TGTGCCAGCAGCTCGGGGGGGGTAGGCGGGATGGCCTACGAGCAGTACTTC. Protein product: CASSSGGVGGMAYEQYF.

The chain is built from TRBV5-6 and TRBJ2-2, with 7 nucleotides matching TRBD1. The germline gives CDR1 SGHDT, CDR2 YYEEEE. The ends lost 3 bases at V and 6 bases at J; junction bases unmatched: 5. CDR3 length equals 14 residues. DNA of the CDR3: TGTGCCAGCAGCTCGGACAGGTCCTCCGGGGAGCTGTTTTTT. Its translation is CASSSDRSSGELFF.

The chain employs TRBV6-6 and TRBJ2-7; 8 bases are shared with TRBD1. J gave up 1 base and V 5 bases, and 7 bases lay outside the gene matches. The CDR3 runs to 15 residues. The germline CDR1 and CDR2 sequences are MNHNY and SVGAGI (reference sequence). This chain's CDR3 is CASSRSGGESYEQYF. In DNA form, the CDR3 reads TGTGCCAGCAGTAGATCAGGGGGCGAGTCCTACGAGCAGTACTTC.

This sequence joins TRBV28 and TRBJ2-6; D gene ambiguous. V was pared by 7 bases and J by 4 bases, with 11 bases between. The CDR3 runs 14 residues. The germline V gene has CDR1 MDHEN and CDR2 SYDVKM. The CDR3 loop reads CASNRREGANVLTF. DNA for the CDR3: TGTGCCAGCAATAGGAGAGAAGGGGCCAACGTCCTGACTTTC.

The chain recombines TRBV6-1 with TRBJ1-5; weak D call: TRBD1 (5 bases). Per germline, CDR1 MNHNS and CDR2 SASEGT. V was cut by 4 bases and J by 11 bases, with 15 bases left in between. CDR3 length: 13 amino acids. As DNA, the CDR3 is TGTGCCAGCAGTGGCTTAACAGGCATGTCCCAGCATTTT. The encoded protein is CASSGLTGMSQHF.

Regarding this clone: Other DNA variants within this sample encode the same CDR3. The chain is built from TRBV2 and TRBJ2-7; D may be TRBD2 (6 bases). This CDR3 is 13 amino acids long. The germline CDR1 and CDR2 sequences are SNHLY and FYNNEI. V dropped 6 bases and J dropped 1 base, with 10 bases sitting between them. In DNA, the CDR3 is TGTGCCAGCAGCAGGGACTTTTCCTACGAGCAGTACTTC. Its protein product is CASSRDFSYEQYF.

This clone has only one observation. At one boundary the junction diverges from the germline segment, which might be a read error. The chain is built from TRBV28 and TRBJ2-7; TRBD2 might be the D (6 bases). Germline V gene sequence: CDR1 MDHEN, CDR2 SYDVKM. The CDR3 spans 15 residues. As DNA, the CDR3 is TGTGCCAGCAGTCCGGAGGGGTTGGGTATGTACGGGCAGTACTTC. It yields the protein CASSPEGLGMYGQYF.

CDR3 in DNA: TGTGCCAGCAGCCACCCGCGACAGGGTAATTCACCCCTCCACTTT. This encodes CASSHPRQGNSPLHF. The chain is built from TRBV4-2 and TRBJ1-6; 7 bases agree with TRBD1. Germline CDR1 LGHNA, CDR2 YNFKEQ. V gave up 3 bases and J gave up 6 bases; unmatched junction bases: 5. This CDR3 contains 15 residues.

This chain connects TRBV5-5 to TRBJ2-7, with 7 bases that match TRBD2. Per germline, CDR1 SGHKS and CDR2 YYEKEE (reference sequence). CDR3 size: 15 residues. Trimming took 0 bases from V and 2 from J; bases not matched to a gene: 5. DNA of the CDR3: TGTGCCAGCAGCTTGGGGACTAGTTTAACCTACGAGCAGTACTTC. Residues: CASSLGTSLTYEQYF.

The rearrangement links TRBV2 to TRBJ1-2; D gene ambiguous. Germline loops: CDR1 SNHLY, CDR2 FYNNEI. V lost 4 bases and J 8 bases, leaving 5 bases between the germline ends. The CDR3 runs to 10 residues. In DNA form, the CDR3 reads TGTGCCAGCAGTGCCGTGGGCTACACCTTC. Translating it yields CASSAVGYTF.

The rearrangement joins TRBV7-9 to TRBJ2-5; TRBD2 matches at 7 bases. V trimming: 7 bases; J trimming: 2 bases; junction bases outside the gene matches: 13. CDR1 is SEHNR, CDR2 FQNEAQ, per germline (reference sequence). The CDR3 sequence is 16 residues long. For the CDR3, the DNA is TGTGCCAGCACCTTGAGGGGTACGGGGGGACAAGAGACCCAGTACTTC. Protein product: CASTLRGTGGQETQYF.

This chain links TRBV10-3 with TRBJ1-6, with D tentatively TRBD1 (5 bases). There are 12 residues in the CDR3. V dropped 10 bases and J dropped 10 bases, with 14 bases sitting between them. Germline CDR1 is ENHRY and CDR2 is SYGVKD. This chain's CDR3 is CATSGNQSPLHF. The CDR3, as DNA: TGTGCCACGTCAGGGAACCAATCACCCCTCCACTTT.

The chain recombines TRBV6-1 with TRBJ2-7, with TRBD1 identical over 7 bases. The CDR3 sequence is 13 residues long. CDR1 and CDR2 (germline): MNHNS, SASEGT. V was pared by 6 bases and J by 5 bases, with 7 bases of the junction left unmatched. CDR3: CASRRPQGHEQYF. The CDR3, as DNA: TGTGCCAGCAGAAGACCACAGGGGCACGAGCAGTACTTC.

This clone occurred once. The J gene is TRBJ1-2, the V gene TRBV5-1; D is possibly TRBD1 (6 bases). V lost 4 bases and J 0 bases, leaving 10 bases between the germline ends. CDR3 length: 14 residues. CDR1 SGHRS and CDR2 YFSETQ come from the germline V gene. The CDR3 loop reads CASSRDRSNYGYTF. The CDR3 DNA reads TGCGCCAGCAGCCGAGACAGGTCTAACTATGGCTACACCTTC. The whole variable domain, remainder taken from reference TRBV5-1 and TRBJ1-2, is KAGVTQTPRYLIKTRGQQVTLSCSPISGHRSVSWYQQTPGQGLQFLFEYFSETQRNKGNFPGRFSGRQFSNSRSEMNVSTLELGDSALYLCASSRDRSNYGYTFGSGTRLTVV.

This chain joins TRBV5-6 and TRBJ2-1; D possibly corresponds to TRBD1 (6 bases). Between the trimmed V and J ends, which lost 1 base and 4 bases, there was a span of 12 bases. Germline V gene lookup returns CDR1 SGHDT and CDR2 YYEEEE. The CDR3 is 15 amino acids. The DNA of the CDR3 is TGTGCCAGCAGCTTGAGGGGGATAAGGTACAATGAGCAGTTCTTC. Amino acid sequence: CASSLRGIRYNEQFF.

This chain links TRBV4-1 with TRBJ2-7, with 7 bases fitting TRBD1. CDR1 is MGHRA and CDR2 is YSYEKL in the germline V gene. V shed 4 bases and J 1 base; nucleotides not matched to a gene: 7. The CDR3 is 15 residues long. The CDR3 DNA sequence: TGCGCCAGCAGCCCGACAGGGACCGATTCCTACGAGCAGTACTTC. It encodes CASSPTGTDSYEQYF.

A few counts support this clone. The rearrangement uses TRBV10-3 and TRBJ1-2; D not certain. CDR1 ENHRY and CDR2 SYGVKD come from the germline V gene. V lost 0 bases and J lost 4, with 9 bases in between. The CDR3 is made up of 14 amino acids. The CDR3 DNA reads as TGTGCCATCAGTGAGTCATACGGGCTCTATGGCTACACCTTC. It is translated as CAISESYGLYGYTF.

The chain is built from TRBV19 and TRBJ1-1, with D perhaps matching TRBD1 (5 bases). Germline V CDR1 and CDR2: LNHDA, SQIVND (reference sequence). Trimming shortened V by 1 base and J by 2 bases, and 8 bases separated the two germline ends. This CDR3 contains 14 residues. CDR3 loop: CASSIGGANTEAFF. The CDR3, as DNA: TGTGCCAGTAGTATAGGTGGGGCAAACACTGAAGCTTTCTTT.

This chain connects TRBV5-1 to TRBJ1-4; D gene unclear. The germline V gene has CDR1 SGHRS and CDR2 YFSETQ. The V end was cut by 5 bases, the J end by 3 bases, with 14 bases between. The CDR3 has 15 amino acids. The CDR3 DNA sequence: TGCGCCAGCAGGTTCGAAGGAACGTCTAATGAAAAACTGTTTTTT. Translating gives CASRFEGTSNEKLFF. Full variable domain (remainder filled in from reference TRBV5-1 and TRBJ1-4): KAGVTQTPRYLIKTRGQQVTLSCSPISGHRSVSWYQQTPGQGLQFLFEYFSETQRNKGNFPGRFSGRQFSNSRSEMNVSTLELGDSALYLCASRFEGTSNEKLFFGSGTQLSVL.

The CDR3 sequence: CASSLVRQQSGYTF. The DNA for the CDR3 is TGTGCCAGCAGCTTAGTGCGCCAGCAATCTGGCTACACCTTC. The chain links TRBV5-4 to TRBJ1-2, with D unclear. Between the trimmed V and J ends, which lost 2 bases and 7 bases, there was a span of 15 bases. Germline CDR1 reads SGHNT; CDR2 reads YYREEE (reference sequence). This CDR3 is built from 14 residues. Full variable domain (remainder filled in from reference TRBV5-4 and TRBJ1-2): ETGVTQSPTHLIKTRGQQVTLRCSSQSGHNTVSWYQQALGQGPQFIFQYYREEENGRGNFPPRFSGLQFPNYSSELNVNALELDDSALYLCASSLVRQQSGYTFGSGTRLTVV.

V gene TRBV19 combines with J gene TRBJ1-4; D is unresolved. The germline gives CDR1 LNHDA, CDR2 SQIVND (reference sequence). The CDR3 covers 13 residues. The V and J ends lost 5 bases and 5 bases respectively, with 9 bases between them. The CDR3 nucleotides read TGTGCCAGTAGTTGGCAGGTCAATGAAAAACTGTTTTTT. Its protein is CASSWQVNEKLFF.

The CDR3 spells CASGLMGQGSAGELFF. In DNA form, the CDR3 reads TGTGCTAGTGGTTTGATGGGACAGGGGAGCGCCGGGGAGCTGTTTTTT. This sequence joins TRBV12-5 and TRBJ2-2; the match to TRBD1 covers 10 bases. CDR1 and CDR2 from the germline V gene are LGHNT and FRNRAP. The CDR3 consists of 16 residues. With V trimmed by 2 bases and J by 6 bases, 6 bases remained unmatched.

This chain connects TRBV6-5 to TRBJ1-2, with no clear D. Deletions cut 2 bases from V and 6 bases from J, with 4 bases between. This CDR3 spans 11 amino acids. In germline, CDR1 is MNHEY, CDR2 SVGAGI. Written as DNA, the CDR3 is TGTGCCAGCAGTTACGGGAATGGCTACACCTTC. Its translation: CASSYGNGYTF.

As concerns this clone: Within the sample, other DNA sequences also encode this same CDR3. The V call is TRBV28, the J call TRBJ1-1; 7 nucleotides align to TRBD1. The CDR3 contains 13 residues. Losses at the gene ends were 6 bases for V and 4 bases for J; bases not matched to a gene: 5. Germline assignment: CDR1 MDHEN and CDR2 SYDVKM. The CDR3 spells CASRRQGLTEAFF. The CDR3 nucleotides read TGTGCCAGCAGGCGACAGGGTCTCACTGAAGCTTTCTTT.

The chain combines TRBV7-6 with TRBJ2-2, with 12 bases aligning to TRBD2. V lost 1 base and J lost 4; bases outside the gene matches: 7. This CDR3 contains 18 residues. The germline gives CDR1 SGHVS, CDR2 FNYEAQ. The CDR3 bases are TGTGCCAGCAGCTTAGAAGCTAGCGGGAGGGCTTCCACCGGGGAGCTGTTTTTT. This sequence encodes CASSLEASGRASTGELFF.

CDR3 sequence reads: CASSEPPVTYEQYF. The DNA for the CDR3 is TGTGCCAGCAGTGAACCACCGGTGACCTACGAGCAGTACTTC. The genes are TRBV6-1 and TRBJ2-7, with D hard to call. V lost 2 bases, J lost 2 bases, and 10 bases lay in between. CDR1 is MNHNS and CDR2 is SASEGT in the germline V gene. The CDR3 consists of 14 residues.

A remark on this clone: The sample has other DNA sequences that encode this CDR3 too. This chain connects TRBV18 to TRBJ2-7, with D maybe TRBD2 (5 bases). There are 14 residues in the CDR3. V shed 2 bases and J shed 0 bases, with 8 bases lying between them. Per germline, CDR1 KGHSH and CDR2 LQKENI. The CDR3 DNA is TGTGCCAGCTCACCAGGAGGCAGCTCCTACGAGCAGTACTTC. The encoded protein is CASSPGGSSYEQYF.

V gene TRBV6-5 combines with J gene TRBJ2-2; no definite D call. Per germline, CDR1 MNHEY and CDR2 SVGAGI. Trimming stripped 4 bases from V and 7 bases from J, with 7 bases between. The length of the CDR3 is 12 residues. Here the CDR3 DNA reads TGTGCCAGCAGTTTAGGTCACGGGGAGCTGTTTTTT. Amino acid sequence: CASSLGHGELFF.